This TCR beta chain was captured by sequencing in a study of OX40 agonist ivuxolimab in advanced cancers. The overall study: Prior checkpoint blockade (anti-PD-1, anti-PD-L1 or anti-CTLA-4) was permitted; approximately 40% had it. The study reported partial responses in three patients: one hepatocellular carcinoma, two cutaneous melanoma.

Here immunoSEQ multiplex PCR was the method, and the copy in TCRdb shows in-frame clones only, minus some. The table includes 70,000 to 90,000 clones, roughly 83% detected once. Exclusion applied to patients with autoimmune disease history or systemic immunosuppression. Peripheral blood came from all dose cohorts at three timepoints. The source was CD4+ or CD8+ T cells sorted from blood, collected in a trial of the OX40 agonist ivuxolimab. The receptor was derived from an adult with an advanced solid tumor such as melanoma, head and neck, liver or kidney cancer.

The CDR3 nucleotides read TGTGCCAGCAGCTTAGTAGTAGATACGCAGTATTTT. It is translated as CASSLVVDTQYF. V and J are TRBV7-2 and TRBJ2-3; D gene unclear. This CDR3 comprises 12 residues. Trimming cost V 1 base and J 5 bases, with 4 bases left between them. Germline V CDR1 and CDR2: SGHTA, FQGNSA. The whole variable domain, filled in from reference TRBV7-2 and TRBJ2-3, reads GAGVSQSPSNKVTEKGKDVELRCDPISGHTALYWYRQSLGQGLEFLIYFQGNSAPDKSGLPSDRFSAERTGGSVSTLTIQRTQQEDSAVYLCASSLVVDTQYFGPGTRLTVL.